This TCR gamma chain is from a study of gamma delta lymphoproliferative disorders and STAT genes listed by TCRdb under 2018. With regard to the full study: The LymphoTrack Dx TCRG Assay was used to build gamma-chain libraries from a minimum of 50 ng of genomic DNA. Because no corresponding Invivoscribe delta assay was available, delta-chain libraries were prepared according to the EuroClonality-NGS working group standard operating procedure. The study profiled TCR gamma and delta CDR3 repertoires by deep sequencing in Tgammadelta lymphoproliferative disease patients and healthy controls, within a larger immunophenotypic and STAT-mutation study. A couple of gamma-chain samples and all delta-chain samples were sequenced twice to confirm results. What the research found in general, with its limitations: It was noted by the authors that NGS specificity may be reduced at low frequencies, so confirmation of the public or private nature of leukemic clones is needed. When whole repertoires were clustered, patient gamma repertoires were grouped separately from healthy controls, whereas no separation between groups was observed for delta repertoires. Nearly all major patient gamma and delta clonotypes were public, shared with at least one healthy donor; only two gamma clonotypes were private to disease. Control T cells likely spanned varied maturation stages, while leukemic cells were skewed toward terminal effectors, potentially limiting patient-control comparisons.

Both library preparation methods relied on multiplex PCR with primers aimed at conserved V and J regions of the TCR genes. Purified and pooled amplicons were sequenced on an Illumina MiSeq platform. For the original study's pipeline: V(D)J alignment, clonotype assembly and translation were performed with MiXCR, whereas functionality assessment and CDR3 repertoire analyses were performed with VDJtools. CDR3 was defined according to IMGT, and analyses were limited to productive sequences using functional genes, with ORF genes and pseudogenes excluded. A custom Python script was used to look across all patients and controls for identical amino acid CDR3s belonging to major clonotypes, meaning those with a frequency of >=5%. A one-sided non-parametric Wilcoxon test was used to compare clonotype frequencies in patients versus controls. TCRdb called clones afresh from the public reads with CATT; identical DNA rows were later merged. What appears here as the V and J calls and clone size reflects TCRdb's work, not the paper's. Across this sample there are more than 900 gamma-chain clones, with more than 15% seen only once. The biggest ten clones account for 39% of the sample.

For TCR sequencing, genomic DNA was taken from peripheral blood mononuclear cells isolated from both patients and controls. The control group, matched to the patients for age and sex, consisted of some 23 healthy adult blood donors (roughly twelve males and approximately eleven females) with a median age of roughly 60 years. A note on this clone: Its antigen specificity is not known. One base away there is no much larger clone; base qualities are not given.

From the germline V gene, CDR1 is EGSTGY and CDR2 is YDSYTSSV. Inclusive of the bounding cysteine and phenylalanine, the CDR3 is 15 residues long. This entry keeps only the CDR3 DNA: 45 bases, framed from base 1. V and J are trimmed by 3 bases and 7 bases, and the gene matches miss 15 bases of the junction. The material sequenced was blood. The sequence was collected from a human donor in good health. The rearranged chain carries TRGV4 and TRGJ1 or TRGJ2. No J segment appears in TCRdb, so it was assigned here by matching the sequence to germline. The DNA sequence follows: TGTGCCACCTGGGATTTTAACGGTAAGGGCTATAAGAAACTCTTT. This is translated as CATWDFNGKGYKKLF.